This TCR beta chain was obtained from a study of T cell responses to AZD1222 COVID-19 vaccine. Study-level information: Analyses pooled second doses at about 4 or about 12 weeks.

Findings and caveats of the study: At 160-218 and 743-854, vaccine-associated CD4 TCRs were dominant, and they spanned spike. Sampled repertoires all dated from after the peak T cell response. Reports indicate that nearly half of spike-specific TCRs are directed at unmutated variant regions.

Repertoires were generated with immunoSEQ multiplex PCR, while TCRdb's copy carries only in-frame clones and drops some. This table holds roughly 77,000 clones, approximately 90% found once. In regard to this clone: Its antigen is unidentified.

Looked up from germline, CDR1 is GTSNPN and CDR2 is SVGIG (reference sequence). There are 12 residues in the CDR3. The J segment lost 7 bases and the V segment lost 8 bases, leaving 9 bases of the junction unmatched. The chain couples TRBV30 to TRBJ2-7, with TRBD1 matching 9 bases. The specimen comprised peripheral blood, sampled on day 0 of AZD1222 vaccination. This TCR was recovered from an adult in good health. CDR3 amino acids: CAMDRGGREQYF. CDR3 bases: TGTGCCATGGACAGGGGCGGAAGGGAGCAGTACTTC.